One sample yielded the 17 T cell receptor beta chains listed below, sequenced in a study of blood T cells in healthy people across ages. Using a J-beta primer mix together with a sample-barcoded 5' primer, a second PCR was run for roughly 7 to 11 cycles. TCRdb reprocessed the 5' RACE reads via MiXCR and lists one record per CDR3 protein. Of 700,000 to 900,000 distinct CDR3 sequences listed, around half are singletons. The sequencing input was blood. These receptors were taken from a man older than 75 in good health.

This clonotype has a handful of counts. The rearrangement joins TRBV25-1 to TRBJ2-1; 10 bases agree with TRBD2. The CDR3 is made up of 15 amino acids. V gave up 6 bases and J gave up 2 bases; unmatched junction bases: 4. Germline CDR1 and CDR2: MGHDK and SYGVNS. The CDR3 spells CASSIAGGTYNEQFF. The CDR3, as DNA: TGTGCCAGCAGCATAGCGGGAGGCACCTACAATGAGCAGTTCTTC.

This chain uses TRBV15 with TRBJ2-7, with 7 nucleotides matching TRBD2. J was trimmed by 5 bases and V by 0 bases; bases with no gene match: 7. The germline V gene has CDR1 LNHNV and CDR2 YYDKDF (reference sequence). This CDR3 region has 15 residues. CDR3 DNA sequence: TGTGCCACCAGCAGAGATCCGGGACTAACCAACGAGCAGTACTTC. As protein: CATSRDPGLTNEQYF.

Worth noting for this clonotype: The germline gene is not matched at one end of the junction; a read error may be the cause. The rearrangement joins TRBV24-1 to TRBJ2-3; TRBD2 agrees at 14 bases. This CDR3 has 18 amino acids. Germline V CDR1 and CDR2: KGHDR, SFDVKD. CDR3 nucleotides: TGTCCCACGGCCGGGACTAGCGGGAGAGAGGGGAGCACAGATACGCAGTATTTT. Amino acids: CPTAGTSGREGSTDTQYF.

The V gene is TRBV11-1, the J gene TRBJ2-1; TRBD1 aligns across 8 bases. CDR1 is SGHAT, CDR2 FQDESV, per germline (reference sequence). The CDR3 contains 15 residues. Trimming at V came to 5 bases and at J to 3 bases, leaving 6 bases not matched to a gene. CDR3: CASSPKDRGYNEQFF. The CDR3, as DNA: TGTGCCAGCAGCCCCAAAGACAGGGGCTACAATGAGCAGTTCTTC.

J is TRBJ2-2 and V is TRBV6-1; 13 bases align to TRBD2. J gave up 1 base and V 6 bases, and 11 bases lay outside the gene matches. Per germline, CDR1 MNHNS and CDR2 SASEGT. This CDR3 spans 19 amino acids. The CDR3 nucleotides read TGTGCCAGCAGGGCATCGGCACTAGCGGGAGGGAGGAACACCGGGGAGCTGTTTTTT. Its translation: CASRASALAGGRNTGELFF.

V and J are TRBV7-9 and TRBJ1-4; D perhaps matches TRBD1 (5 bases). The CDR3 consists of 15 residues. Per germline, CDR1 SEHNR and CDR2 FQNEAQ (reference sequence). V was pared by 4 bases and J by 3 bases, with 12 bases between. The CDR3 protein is CASSSSGPANEKLFF. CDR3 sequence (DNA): TGTGCCAGCAGCTCTTCAGGGCCAGCTAATGAAAAACTGTTTTTT.

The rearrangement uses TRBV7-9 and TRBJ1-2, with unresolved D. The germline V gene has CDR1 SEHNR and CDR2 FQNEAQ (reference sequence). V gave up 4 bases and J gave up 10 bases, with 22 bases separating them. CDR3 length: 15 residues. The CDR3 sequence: CASSSSRALYGAYTF. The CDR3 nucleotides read TGTGCCAGCAGCTCGTCAAGGGCCCTCTATGGCGCCTACACCTTC.

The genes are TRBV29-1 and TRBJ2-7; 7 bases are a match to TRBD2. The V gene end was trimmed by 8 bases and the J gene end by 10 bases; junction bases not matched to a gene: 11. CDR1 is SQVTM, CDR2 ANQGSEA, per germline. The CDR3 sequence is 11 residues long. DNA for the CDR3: TGCAGCTATCCGATCCGGGAGGCCCAGTACTTC. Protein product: CSYPIREAQYF.

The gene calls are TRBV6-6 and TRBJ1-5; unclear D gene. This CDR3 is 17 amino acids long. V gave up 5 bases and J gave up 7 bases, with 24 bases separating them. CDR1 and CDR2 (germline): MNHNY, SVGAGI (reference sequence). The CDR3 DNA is TGTGCCAGCAGTCCCCTTTCGGGCCTTCATGCGGACCAGCCCCAGCATTTT. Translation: CASSPLSGLHADQPQHF.

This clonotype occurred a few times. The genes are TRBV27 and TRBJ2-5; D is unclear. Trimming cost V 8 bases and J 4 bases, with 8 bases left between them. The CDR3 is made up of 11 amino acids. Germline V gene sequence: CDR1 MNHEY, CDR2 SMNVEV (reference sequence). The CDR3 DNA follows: TGTGCCAGCGGATTAAGAGAGACCCAGTACTTC. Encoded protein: CASGLRETQYF.

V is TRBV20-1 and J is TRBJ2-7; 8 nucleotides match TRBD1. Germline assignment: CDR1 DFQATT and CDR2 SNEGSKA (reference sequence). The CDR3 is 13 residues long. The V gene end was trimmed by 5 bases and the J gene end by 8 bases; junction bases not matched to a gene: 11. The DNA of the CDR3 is TGCAGTGCTCCCCAGACAGGGGAGTTCAAGCAGTACTTC. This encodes CSAPQTGEFKQYF.

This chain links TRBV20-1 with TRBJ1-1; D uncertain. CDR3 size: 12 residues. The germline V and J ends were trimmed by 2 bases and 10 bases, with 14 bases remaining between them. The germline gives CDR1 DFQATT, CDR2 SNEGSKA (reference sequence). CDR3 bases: TGCAGTGCTAGATATCGGGAAGGCGTAGCTTTCTTT. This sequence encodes CSARYREGVAFF.

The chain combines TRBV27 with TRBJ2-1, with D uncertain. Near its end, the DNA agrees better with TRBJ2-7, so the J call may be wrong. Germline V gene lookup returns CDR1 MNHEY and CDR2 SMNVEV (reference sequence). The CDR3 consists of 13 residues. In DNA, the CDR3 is TGTGCCAGCAGCCGTCCCCCCTACAATGAGCAGTACTTC. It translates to CASSRPPYNEQYF.

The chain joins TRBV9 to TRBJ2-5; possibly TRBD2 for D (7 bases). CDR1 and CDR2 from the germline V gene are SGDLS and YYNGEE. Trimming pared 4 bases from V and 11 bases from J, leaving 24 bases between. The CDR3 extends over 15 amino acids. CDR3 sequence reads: CASSRSSGGGNEQYF. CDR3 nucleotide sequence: TGTGCCAGCAGCCGATCTAGCGGAGGGGGGAATGAGCAGTACTTC.

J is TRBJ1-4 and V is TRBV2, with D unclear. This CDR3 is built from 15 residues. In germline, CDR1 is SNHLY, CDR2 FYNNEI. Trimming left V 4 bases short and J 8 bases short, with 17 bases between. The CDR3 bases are TGTGCCAGCAGTGCTATCGGAGGGAAATCAGAAAAACTGTTTTTT. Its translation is CASSAIGGKSEKLFF.

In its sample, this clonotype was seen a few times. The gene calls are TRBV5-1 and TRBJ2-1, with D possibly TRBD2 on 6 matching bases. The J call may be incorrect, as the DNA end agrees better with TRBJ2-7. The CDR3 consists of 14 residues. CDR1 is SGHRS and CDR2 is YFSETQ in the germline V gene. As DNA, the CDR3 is TGCGCCAGCACGGAGAGGGAGGCCTACAATGAGCAGTACTTC. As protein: CASTEREAYNEQYF.

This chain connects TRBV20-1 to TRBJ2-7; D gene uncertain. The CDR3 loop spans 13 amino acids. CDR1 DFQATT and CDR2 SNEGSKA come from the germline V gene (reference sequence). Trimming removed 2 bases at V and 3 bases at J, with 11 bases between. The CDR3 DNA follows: TGCAGTGCTAGACCGGGTGCTGTCTACGAGCAGTACTTC. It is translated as CSARPGAVYEQYF.